What follows are 18 T cell receptor beta chains derived from one specimen sequenced in a study of cytomegalovirus exposure and HLA in healthy donors (dated by TCRdb to about 2017). Library generation was performed with the immunoSEQ multiplex PCR assay. TCRdb took this table from immuneACCESS and kept in-frame rearrangements with V and J called. Such tables lack part of the clones; where checked against another copy, unresolved V genes explain under half of the gap, and the rest is unexplained. Counted in this sample were fewer than 120,000 clones; around 90% of them appeared once. Under 2% of the sample is held by the ten biggest clonotypes. Material for sequencing was PBMCs. The receptors come from a woman aged 18-29 years in good health and CMV-seronegative.

This clone was found once. V and J are TRBV4-2 and TRBJ1-2; 12 bases align to TRBD1. V gave up 4 bases and J gave up 5 bases; unmatched junction bases: 5. CDR3 length equals 15 residues. Germline CDR1 is LGHNA and CDR2 is YNFKEQ. CDR3 bases: TGTGCCAGCAGCCCCAAGGGACAGGGGGCTTATGGCTACACCTTC. It specifies CASSPKGQGAYGYTF.

This clone occurred a few times. The chain is built from TRBV30 and TRBJ2-3; a weak D match, TRBD1 (5 bases). Germline V gene lookup returns CDR1 GTSNPN and CDR2 SVGIG (reference sequence). V gave up 2 bases and J gave up 0 bases, with 15 bases separating them. The CDR3 spans 16 residues. The CDR3 sequence is CAWSLVGRSSTDTQYF. The CDR3 nucleotides read TGTGCCTGGAGTCTTGTGGGGCGCTCTAGCACAGATACGCAGTATTTT.

This CDR3 is CASSLGFQGIVDEQYF. The CDR3 DNA is TGTGCCAGCAGCTTGGGCTTCCAGGGGATTGTGGACGAGCAGTACTTC. This chain links TRBV5-6 with TRBJ2-7; TRBD1 is a possible D gene (6 bases). V lost 0 bases, J lost 5 bases, and 18 bases lay in between. This CDR3 is built from 16 residues. CDR1 is SGHDT, CDR2 YYEEEE, per germline.

This clone was seen just once. The CDR3 DNA is TGTGCCAGCAGCGGGACAGGGAACGGGGAGCTGTTTTTT. It translates to CASSGTGNGELFF. The V gene is TRBV2, the J gene TRBJ2-2, with TRBD1 matching 9 bases. Germline V gene lookup returns CDR1 SNHLY and CDR2 FYNNEI. This CDR3 has 13 amino acids. The J segment lost 7 bases and the V segment lost 6 bases, leaving 3 bases of the junction unmatched. Filled out from reference TRBV2 and TRBJ2-2, the complete variable domain reads EPEVTQTPSHQVTQMGQEVILRCVPISNHLYFYWYRQILGQKVEFLVSFYNNEISEKSEIFDDQFSVERPDGSNFTLKIRSTKLEDSAMYFCASSGTGNGELFFGEGSRLTVL.

The V call is TRBV28, the J call TRBJ2-3, with TRBD2 matching 14 bases. The V gene's germline CDR1 is MDHEN and CDR2 SYDVKM. This CDR3 is built from 16 residues. The V segment lost 6 bases and the J segment 8 bases; nucleotides outside the gene matches: 10. The chain's CDR3 is CASSLPGLAGDGTQYF. The CDR3 nucleotides read TGTGCCAGCAGCCTCCCGGGACTAGCGGGGGACGGTACGCAGTATTTT.

The chain is built from TRBV5-4 and TRBJ2-7; 7 bases fit TRBD1. The CDR3 consists of 13 residues. Germline V CDR1 and CDR2: SGHNT, YYREEE (reference sequence). With V trimmed by 3 bases and J by 3 bases, 3 bases remained unmatched. For the CDR3, the DNA is TGTGCCAGCAGCTATGGACAGGACTACGAGCAGTACTTC. Translated, it gives CASSYGQDYEQYF.

The gene calls are TRBV7-2 and TRBJ2-7; D is unclear. Between the trimmed V and J ends, which lost 3 bases and 0 bases, there was a span of 18 bases. CDR1 and CDR2 from the germline V gene are SGHTA and FQGNSA. The CDR3 has 17 residues. The CDR3 loop reads CASSFMALTEFSYEQYF. Written as DNA, the CDR3 is TGTGCCAGCAGCTTTATGGCCCTAACAGAGTTCTCCTACGAGCAGTACTTC.

The CDR3 loop is CASTGGGVYGYTF. Here the CDR3 DNA reads TGTGCCAGCACCGGCGGGGGGGTCTATGGCTACACCTTC. The chain uses TRBV28 and TRBJ1-2; the D gene is possibly TRBD1 (5 bases). Germline lookup yields CDR1 MDHEN and CDR2 SYDVKM. The CDR3 is 13 amino acids. V lost 7 bases and J 4 bases, leaving 13 bases between the germline ends.

The V gene is TRBV7-6, the J gene TRBJ2-1; 8 positions match TRBD2. Germline V gene sequence: CDR1 SGHVS, CDR2 FNYEAQ. This CDR3 spans 15 amino acids. Trimming cost V 5 bases and J 10 bases; bases outside gene matches: 13. This chain's CDR3 is CASSRRLAPLKEQFF. In DNA, the CDR3 is TGTGCCAGCAGCCGTCGACTAGCGCCCCTCAAAGAGCAGTTCTTC.

The J gene is TRBJ1-1, the V gene TRBV5-1; perhaps TRBD1 as D (5 bases). The CDR3 length is 15 residues. V dropped 0 bases and J dropped 6 bases, with 15 bases sitting between them. CDR1 SGHRS and CDR2 YFSETQ come from the germline V gene. The CDR3 DNA follows: TGCGCCAGCAGCTTGGGAACGGTGGGGGGTTCTGAAGCTTTCTTT. Protein: CASSLGTVGGSEAFF.

The chain links TRBV10-1 to TRBJ1-1, with D possibly being TRBD1 (6 bases). The CDR3 extends over 15 amino acids. The V gene lost 0 bases and the J gene lost 0 bases, with 8 bases spanning the gap. In germline, CDR1 is WNHNN, CDR2 SYGVQD (reference sequence). DNA of the CDR3: TGCGCCAGCAGTGAGTCAGGACAGATGAACACTGAAGCTTTCTTT. Its translation: CASSESGQMNTEAFF.

In its sample, this clone was seen a few times. The V call is TRBV10-2, the J call TRBJ1-5; D possibly corresponds to TRBD1 (6 bases). The CDR3 is 13 residues long. Trimming stripped 5 bases from V and 6 bases from J, with 11 bases between. Looked up from germline, CDR1 is WSHSY and CDR2 is SAAADI. In nucleotides, the CDR3 is TGCGCCAGCAGTACAGGGCTCGCTCAGCCCCAGCATTTT. It specifies CASSTGLAQPQHF.

The chain carries TRBV5-1 and TRBJ2-1, with D possibly matching TRBD2 (5 bases). CDR1 and CDR2 (germline): SGHRS, YFSETQ. The CDR3 has 16 residues. Trimming took 1 base from V and 5 from J, leaving 16 bases between them. This CDR3 is CASSLMYGGPHNEQFF. The CDR3 DNA sequence: TGCGCCAGCAGCTTGATGTACGGAGGCCCACACAATGAGCAGTTCTTC.

The chain carries TRBV2 and TRBJ1-1, with D possibly being TRBD1 (5 bases). Looked up from germline, CDR1 is SNHLY and CDR2 is FYNNEI. The CDR3 runs 13 residues. The ends were cut back, 7 bases at V and 11 bases at J, with 20 bases in the middle. The CDR3: CASTKRGTGDAFF. The CDR3 DNA sequence: TGTGCCAGCACCAAAAGGGGAACAGGCGACGCTTTCTTT.

V gene TRBV7-6 combines with J gene TRBJ2-7; no definite D call. Per the germline V gene, CDR1 is SGHVS and CDR2 is FNYEAQ. Trimming took 1 base from V and 6 from J, leaving 13 bases between them. The CDR3 has 14 amino acids. CDR3 residues: CASSLEATSLEQYF. CDR3 in DNA: TGTGCCAGCAGCTTAGAAGCGACCAGCCTCGAGCAGTACTTC.

This rearrangement joins TRBV30 to TRBJ2-2; D is possibly TRBD1 (6 bases). The CDR3 extends over 14 amino acids. Trimming took 1 base from V and 2 from J, leaving 8 bases between them. Germline V gene sequence: CDR1 GTSNPN, CDR2 SVGIG (reference sequence). The CDR3 protein is CAWSGQVNTGELFF. In nucleotides, the CDR3 is TGTGCCTGGAGTGGACAGGTTAACACCGGGGAGCTGTTTTTT.

This clone was recorded only once. The genes are TRBV5-1 and TRBJ2-7, with 7 bases aligning to TRBD2. The CDR3 covers 15 residues. Germline CDR1 and CDR2: SGHRS and YFSETQ. The junction had 7 bases not matched to a gene; V was cut back by 2 bases and J by 2 bases. CDR3 sequence (DNA): TGCGCCAGCAGCTTCGGTGGGAGGGCAGCCTACGAGCAGTACTTC. Translation gives CASSFGGRAAYEQYF.

The chain joins TRBV6-6 to TRBJ2-5, with D maybe TRBD2 (6 bases). Germline CDR1 and CDR2: MNHNY and SVGAGI (reference sequence). V lost 8 bases to trimming and J lost 5 bases, with 15 bases between them. CDR3 size: 13 residues. DNA of the CDR3: TGTGCCAGCGCTCAGGGACTTGCGGAGACCCAGTACTTC. Amino acids: CASAQGLAETQYF.